The clone carrying this T cell receptor beta chain was counted a single time. The same CDR3 can be traced to other DNA sequences in this sample. The data were produced by immunoSEQ multiplex PCR, yet TCRdb's version contains in-frame clones alone and is incomplete. The sample shows hundreds of thousands of clones, around 96% of them seen only once. In the naive CD8 group, cells lacked CD45RO and were positively selected for CCR7, so terminally differentiated effector memory CD45RA+ cells were left out. Donors, healthy HIV-negative adults, lacked recent acute infections or vaccinations. This record comes from a study of shared clonotypes between healthy human individuals. The V gene's germline CDR1 is SGHVS and CDR2 FQNEAQ. This CDR3 contains 15 residues. V was pared by 5 bases and J by 0 bases, with 13 bases between.

Sequenced material: naive CD8+ T cells sorted from blood. The receptor was isolated from a man aged 30 to 45 in good health. The rearrangement joins TRBV7-8 to TRBJ1-1; D is ambiguous. CDR3 coding DNA: TGTGCCAGCAGCCCCCGTACTGACATGAACACTGAAGCTTTCTTT. Translating gives CASSPRTDMNTEAFF.